Listed here is a single T cell receptor (beta chain). Original processing notes: Estimates of nucleated cell counts were drawn from the amplification of reference gene primers. Here immunoSEQ multiplex PCR was the method, and the copy in TCRdb shows in-frame clones only, minus some. V and J calls and clone size are those listed in that table; D and trimming were worked out from the DNA. The repertoire holds around 230,000 clones, 87% seen once, with 6% to 9% in the top ten. The data derive from a study of blood T cell repertoires in COVID-19. Study at large: Italy, Spain and the United States were the sources of the convalescent and acute COVID-19 samples. PBMCs, B-cell-depleted T cells, or T cells provided the cDNA or gDNA that made up the material.

CDR3 size: 17 residues. The sequencing sample was made of peripheral blood. V is TRBV21-1 and J is TRBJ2-7; TRBD2, the table's D call, was not compared with the DNA. TRBV21-1 is flagged as a pseudogene. The clonotype comes from a man between 60 and 75 years old who had recovered from COVID-19. The CDR3 DNA sequence: TGTGCCAGCAGCAAGTCCCCGGGAGCGGGGCTACTTTGTGAGCAGTACTTC. Residues: CASSKSPGAGLLCEQYF.